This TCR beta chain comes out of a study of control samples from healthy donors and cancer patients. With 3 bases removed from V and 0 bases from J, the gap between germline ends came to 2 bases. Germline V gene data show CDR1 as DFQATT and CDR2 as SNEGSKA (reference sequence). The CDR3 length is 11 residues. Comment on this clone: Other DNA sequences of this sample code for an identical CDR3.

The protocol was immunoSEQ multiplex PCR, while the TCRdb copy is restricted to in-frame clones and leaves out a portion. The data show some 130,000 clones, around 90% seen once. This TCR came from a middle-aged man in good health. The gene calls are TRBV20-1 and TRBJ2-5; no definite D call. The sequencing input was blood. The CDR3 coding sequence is TGCAGTGCTAGGGACCAAGAGACCCAGTACTTC. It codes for CSARDQETQYF.